This T cell receptor (beta chain) was sequenced during a study of shared clonotypes between healthy human individuals. Notes on this clone: Antigen: not known.

CDR3 length equals 10 residues. From germline, CDR1 is SGDLS and CDR2 YYNGEE. Deletions cut 4 bases from V and 7 bases from J, with 6 bases between. Overall study results and limits: Clonotypes which were not shared had lower generation probabilities than clonotypes that all four donors shared.

Each replicate PCR on the sorted subsets used 200 ng DNA (around 30,000 T cell genomes). Data came from immunoSEQ multiplex PCR; TCRdb stores just in-frame clones and leaves some out. This table holds roughly 1.4 million clones, around 98.5% found once. The chain has TRBV9 and TRBJ2-7; D unclear. Sequencing input: naive CD4+ T cells sorted from blood. This sample's subset: CD45RA+ positively selected. This TCR was sampled from a man younger than 40 in good health. The CDR3 protein is CASSLREQYF. CDR3 DNA: TGTGCCAGCAGCTTGAGGGAGCAGTACTTC.